This TCR beta chain was captured in a study of T cells in women clearing cervical HPV infection. On the study more broadly: Blood came at first lesion visit for cases, post-clearance for controls.

Looked up from germline, CDR1 is MNHNS and CDR2 is SASEGT. The V and J ends lost 6 bases and 7 bases respectively, with 19 bases between them. This CDR3 has 15 amino acids. As concerns this clone: Read coverage stops 3 residues before the CDR3 terminus; the germline J gene supplies the remainder.

The table came from immunoSEQ multiplex PCR; TCRdb's copy has only in-frame clones and leaves some out. In all, the sample yields 25,000 to 35,000 clones. The chain uses TRBV6-1 and TRBJ1-5; D may be TRBD1 (5 bases). The TCR originated in a woman aged 18-69 years with a cervical HPV16 infection that either progressed to CIN3+ or cleared (not recorded which). Input material: blood buffy coat. CDR3 in amino acids: CASSERGEGQQPQHF. The covered CDR3 bases are TGTGCCAGCAGCGAAAGAGGGGAGGGGCAGCAGCCC.